Listed below are T cell receptor beta chains from one sample, sequenced in a study of vaccination and CD4 T cells after COVID-19. MiXCR, applied by TCRdb to the PCR reads, yields one record per CDR3 protein. The sample shows roughly 6,500 distinct CDR3 sequences, roughly 50% of them seen only once. No antigens are known for them. Sequencing was performed on CD4+ T cells from blood, cultured in vitro. These receptor sequences come from a human donor in good health. Each CDR3 is given with its conserved first and last residue. A D gene is named only where the DNA matches it firmly. Some rows have no size entry. The others give once, few or many, or a class for an expanded clone.

v_call: TRBV2; j_call: TRBJ2-7; d_call: TRBD2; clone_size: .; cdr3_nt: TGTGCCAGCGGGGGACTAGCGGGAGGAGGAGAGCAGTACTTC; cdr3_aa: CASGGLAGGGEQYF
v_call: TRBV20-1; j_call: TRBJ2-3; d_call: .; clone_size: .; cdr3_nt: TGCAGTGCCGGGGTGGGCAGGAGCACAGATACGCAGTATTTT; cdr3_aa: CSAGVGRSTDTQYF
v_call: TRBV5-4; j_call: TRBJ2-7; d_call: .; clone_size: .; cdr3_nt: TGTGCCAGCAACAAAAGGCGCGGGGCGGGTTCGGAGGTCCCCTACGAGCAGTACTTC; cdr3_aa: CASNKRRGAGSEVPYEQYF
v_call: TRBV30; j_call: TRBJ1-1; d_call: .; clone_size: once; cdr3_nt: TGTGCCTGGAGTGTAGAAAGGCAGGTTGAAGCTTTCTTT; cdr3_aa: CAWSVERQVEAFF
v_call: TRBV20-1; j_call: TRBJ2-2; d_call: TRBD2; clone_size: few; cdr3_nt: TGCAGTGCTCGGACTAGCGGGAGATTTGCCGGGGAGCTGTTTTTT; cdr3_aa: CSARTSGRFAGELFF
v_call: TRBV11-2; j_call: TRBJ1-2; d_call: .; clone_size: .; cdr3_nt: TGTGCCAGCAGCCCTCTCAGCAGGGCTAACTATGGCTACACCTTC; cdr3_aa: CASSPLSRANYGYTF
v_call: TRBV6-1; j_call: TRBJ2-3; d_call: TRBD2; clone_size: few; cdr3_nt: TGTGCCAGCAGTGCCATAACTAGCGGGAGTAGGGGTACGCAGTATTTT; cdr3_aa: CASSAITSGSRGTQYF
v_call: TRBV20-1; j_call: TRBJ2-5; d_call: .; clone_size: .; cdr3_nt: TGCAGTGCTACGACACCCAGGACCCAGTACTTC; cdr3_aa: CSATTPRTQYF
v_call: TRBV5-6; j_call: TRBJ2-5; d_call: .; clone_size: .; cdr3_nt: TGTGCCAGCAGCTTGGTGTCTCCAGGGTTCGGAGAGACCCAGTACTTC; cdr3_aa: CASSLVSPGFGETQYF
v_call: TRBV5-1; j_call: TRBJ2-3; d_call: .; clone_size: .; cdr3_nt: TGCGCCAGCAGCTTGGGGGGCTTGACAGATACGCAGTATTTT; cdr3_aa: CASSLGGLTDTQYF
v_call: TRBV7-8; j_call: TRBJ1-2; d_call: .; clone_size: .; cdr3_nt: TGTGCCAGCAGCTTATGGGAGAAGGATGGCTACACCTTC; cdr3_aa: CASSLWEKDGYTF
v_call: TRBV27; j_call: TRBJ2-1; d_call: TRBD1; clone_size: .; cdr3_nt: TGTGCCAGCAGTTTCCGGGACAGGATTTCCAATGAGCAGTTCTTC; cdr3_aa: CASSFRDRISNEQFF
v_call: TRBV5-4; j_call: TRBJ1-2; d_call: .; clone_size: few; cdr3_nt: TGTGCCAGCAGCTTAGCCAGGGACAAACCTTATGGCTACACCTTC; cdr3_aa: CASSLARDKPYGYTF
v_call: TRBV20-1; j_call: TRBJ1-2; d_call: .; clone_size: .; cdr3_nt: TGCAGTGCTACTTGGACGGCAAACTATGGCTACACCTTC; cdr3_aa: CSATWTANYGYTF
v_call: TRBV7-9; j_call: TRBJ2-7; d_call: .; clone_size: .; cdr3_nt: TGTGCCAGCAGGCCATCGGGTGGGTCCTACGAGCAGTACTTC; cdr3_aa: CASRPSGGSYEQYF
v_call: TRBV6-1; j_call: TRBJ1-1; d_call: .; clone_size: .; cdr3_nt: TGTGCCAGCAGAGTAAATGTGAACACTGAAGCTTTCTTT; cdr3_aa: CASRVNVNTEAFF
v_call: TRBV20-1; j_call: TRBJ2-3; d_call: .; clone_size: .; cdr3_nt: TGCAGTGCTAGAAAGACAGGGAGGATGGCAGATACGCAGTATTTT; cdr3_aa: CSARKTGRMADTQYF
v_call: TRBV6-5; j_call: TRBJ1-1; d_call: .; clone_size: few; cdr3_nt: TGTGCCAGCAGTTACCTTCGCCTGGGACATTTAACTGAAGCTTTCTTT; cdr3_aa: CASSYLRLGHLTEAFF
v_call: TRBV6-2/TRBV6-3; j_call: TRBJ2-5; d_call: .; clone_size: few; cdr3_nt: TGTGCCAGCAGTTTAGGGGGATTTCAAGAGACCCAGTACTTC; cdr3_aa: CASSLGGFQETQYF
v_call: TRBV7-6; j_call: TRBJ2-3; d_call: .; clone_size: once; cdr3_nt: TGTGCCAGCAGCCCGAGAGACTGGGGGACCGATACGCAGTATTTT; cdr3_aa: CASSPRDWGTDTQYF
v_call: TRBV6-1; j_call: TRBJ2-7; d_call: TRBD1; clone_size: .; cdr3_nt: TGTGCCAGCAGAGAGACAGGGGTGGGCGAGCAGTACTTC; cdr3_aa: CASRETGVGEQYF
v_call: TRBV20-1; j_call: TRBJ2-3; d_call: .; clone_size: .; cdr3_nt: TGCAGTGCTAGTCTCGATGGCCGGTTATATACGCAGTATTTT; cdr3_aa: CSASLDGRLYTQYF
v_call: TRBV7-8; j_call: TRBJ1-5; d_call: TRBD1; clone_size: .; cdr3_nt: TGTGCCAGCAGCTGGGGACAGGCCAATCAGCCCCAGCATTTT; cdr3_aa: CASSWGQANQPQHF
v_call: TRBV7-9; j_call: TRBJ2-3; d_call: .; clone_size: few; cdr3_nt: TGTGCCAGCAGCTTAGCGGGCTCCACCCGCGCGCAGTATTTT; cdr3_aa: CASSLAGSTRAQYF
v_call: TRBV6-1; j_call: TRBJ2-1; d_call: TRBD2; clone_size: .; cdr3_nt: TGTGCCTGCGGACGTAGCGGGAACTCCTACAATGAGCAGTTCTTC; cdr3_aa: CACGRSGNSYNEQFF
v_call: TRBV27; j_call: TRBJ1-2; d_call: .; clone_size: .; cdr3_nt: TGTGCCAGCAGTTCAGAGGGGACCTATGGCTACACCTTC; cdr3_aa: CASSSEGTYGYTF
v_call: TRBV12-3/TRBV12-4; j_call: TRBJ1-6; d_call: .; clone_size: .; cdr3_nt: TGTGCCAGCAGTGGGACCCGATGGGCCGATTCACCCCTCCACTTT; cdr3_aa: CASSGTRWADSPLHF
v_call: TRBV7-2; j_call: TRBJ1-2; d_call: .; clone_size: few; cdr3_nt: TGTGCCAGCAGCTTAGTCTCAGGGTATGGCTACACCTTC; cdr3_aa: CASSLVSGYGYTF
v_call: TRBV6-5; j_call: TRBJ2-5; d_call: .; clone_size: few; cdr3_nt: TGTGCCAGCAGTTTTGGGGACACTAAAGGGACCCAGTACTTC; cdr3_aa: CASSFGDTKGTQYF
v_call: TRBV30; j_call: TRBJ2-7; d_call: TRBD2; clone_size: .; cdr3_nt: TGTGCCTCCACCGGACTAGCGGGGTACGAGCAGTACTTC; cdr3_aa: CASTGLAGYEQYF
v_call: TRBV5-1; j_call: TRBJ2-2; d_call: .; clone_size: .; cdr3_nt: TGCGCCAGCAGCGTGACTTCTAACACCGGGGAGCTGTTTTTT; cdr3_aa: CASSVTSNTGELFF